The next 30 T cell receptor beta chains were all read from a single sample in a study of PD-1 blockade in mismatch repair-deficient tumors. Profiling relied on immunoSEQ multiplex PCR, and the TCRdb table lists in-frame clones only, not all of them. Here the sample spans roughly 79,000 clones, 65% to 85% being singletons. This specimen consisted of peripheral blood, obtained 44 weeks after starting pembrolizumab. Receptor source: an adult with mismatch repair-deficient cancer.

This chain links TRBV2 with TRBJ1-3; 7 nucleotides line up with TRBD1. The germline V gene has CDR1 SNHLY and CDR2 FYNNEI. This CDR3 comprises 14 residues. With 8 bases clipped from V and 1 base from J, the junction kept 5 bases outside the gene matches. In DNA, the CDR3 is TGTGCCAGCGGGACAGAACTATCTGGAAACACCATATATTTT. Translating gives CASGTELSGNTIYF.

This clone occurred a few times. This chain joins TRBV29-1 and TRBJ1-5; D call uncertain. Trimming took off 4 bases at V and 1 base at J, with 8 bases between the two ends. This CDR3 contains 13 residues. Germline V gene sequence: CDR1 SQVTM, CDR2 ANQGSEA. This CDR3 reads CSVGWASNQPQHF. CDR3 DNA sequence: TGCAGCGTTGGTTGGGCCAGCAATCAGCCCCAGCATTTT.

J is TRBJ2-2 and V is TRBV5-8; tentatively, D is TRBD1 (6 bases). The V and J ends lost 6 bases and 2 bases respectively, with 11 bases between them. Germline CDR1 reads SGHTS; CDR2 reads YDEGEE. The CDR3 contains 14 residues. The CDR3 DNA follows: TGTGCCAGCACCTCCGGGACAAACACCGGGGAGCTGTTTTTT. Protein product: CASTSGTNTGELFF.

The chain carries TRBV14 and TRBJ2-7; 7 bases fit TRBD2. The V gene end was trimmed by 1 base and the J gene end by 7 bases; junction bases not matched to a gene: 13. CDR3 size: 16 residues. CDR1 and CDR2 from the germline V gene are SGHDN and FVKESK. The CDR3: CASSQVKSGESAEQYF. In nucleotides, the CDR3 is TGTGCCAGCAGCCAAGTAAAGAGCGGGGAGTCGGCTGAGCAGTACTTC. Using reference TRBV14 and TRBJ2-7 for the parts outside the CDR3, the full variable domain is EAGVTQFPSHSVIEKGQTVTLRCDPISGHDNLYWYRRVMGKEIKFLLHFVKESKQDESGMPNNRFLAERTGGTYSTLKVQPAELEDSGVYFCASSQVKSGESAEQYFGPGTRLTVT.

In this sample, this clone turned up a few times. Here the CDR3 reads CASRAQGFNTEAFF. In DNA, the CDR3 is TGTGCCAGCAGAGCACAGGGATTTAACACTGAAGCTTTCTTT. This chain connects TRBV9 to TRBJ1-1; D perhaps matches TRBD1 (6 bases). The V gene's germline CDR1 is SGDLS and CDR2 YYNGEE. V lost 5 bases and J lost 2, with 13 bases in between. This CDR3 is built from 14 residues.

The chain carries TRBV19 and TRBJ2-2, with D unclear. The CDR3 has 15 amino acids. Germline CDR1 and CDR2: LNHDA and SQIVND (reference sequence). V lost 3 bases to trimming and J lost 3 bases, with 11 bases between them. The CDR3 nucleotides are TGTGCCAGTAGTATTTCGCTTCTATACACCGGGGAGCTGTTTTTT. This translates into CASSISLLYTGELFF.

This chain joins TRBV6-1 and TRBJ2-7, with 8 bases lining up with TRBD2. The germline gives CDR1 MNHNS, CDR2 SASEGT. V was pared by 7 bases and J by 0 bases, with 8 bases of the junction left unmatched. This CDR3 is built from 15 residues. In DNA form, the CDR3 reads TGTGCCAGCAAGGCACTAGCGGCGAGCTCCTACGAGCAGTACTTC. Its translation is CASKALAASSYEQYF.

The chain couples TRBV5-1 to TRBJ2-1; 7 nucleotides agree with TRBD2. The CDR3 contains 16 residues. Germline trimming cut 0 bases from V and 9 bases from J; bases unmatched to any gene: 12. The germline V gene has CDR1 SGHRS and CDR2 YFSETQ. The CDR3 here is CASSLDRDYTVVEQFF. Here the CDR3 DNA reads TGCGCCAGCAGCTTGGACCGGGACTACACCGTTGTTGAGCAGTTCTTC.

The chain combines TRBV10-3 with TRBJ2-1; TRBD2 agrees at 9 bases. There are 15 residues in the CDR3. Germline CDR1 reads ENHRY; CDR2 reads SYGVKD. Trimming removed 7 bases from V and 2 bases from J; junction bases left unmatched: 6. In DNA, the CDR3 is TGTGCCATCACGCCAGCGGGAGGAGCCTACAATGAGCAGTTCTTC. Translated, it gives CAITPAGGAYNEQFF.

The chain employs TRBV11-3 and TRBJ2-1; TRBD2 matches at 7 bases. Germline CDR1 and CDR2: SGHNT and YENEEA. V lost 5 bases and J lost 4; bases outside the gene matches: 5. The CDR3 loop spans 14 amino acids. As DNA, the CDR3 is TGTGCCAGCAGCCAGACTAGCAGTTACAATGAGCAGTTCTTC. Its protein product is CASSQTSSYNEQFF.

The V and J genes are TRBV9 and TRBJ2-3, with D unresolved. The germline V gene has CDR1 SGDLS and CDR2 YYNGEE. CDR3 length equals 11 residues. Trimming removed 5 bases at V and 10 bases at J, with 11 bases between. CDR3 region: CASSRGRAQYF. The CDR3 DNA sequence: TGTGCCAGCAGTCGAGGTCGGGCGCAGTATTTT.

In DNA form, the CDR3 reads TGTGCCAGCACCCCAGCGGCCGGGGACAGCCCTTATGGCTACACCTTC. Amino acids: CASTPAAGDSPYGYTF. This rearrangement joins TRBV2 to TRBJ1-2; 7 bases are a match to TRBD1. The V segment lost 7 bases and the J segment 5 bases; nucleotides outside the gene matches: 16. CDR1 is SNHLY, CDR2 FYNNEI, per germline. This CDR3 is built from 16 residues.

The J gene is TRBJ2-1, the V gene TRBV12-5; TRBD2 matches 7 bases. Per the germline V gene, CDR1 is LGHNT and CDR2 is FRNRAP. The length of the CDR3 is 13 residues. Trimming took 4 bases from V and 7 from J; bases not matched to a gene: 4. The CDR3 nucleotides are TGTGCTAGTGGTTATGGGGGGGGGAATGAGCAGTTCTTC. Translation gives CASGYGGGNEQFF.

The chain recombines TRBV5-8 with TRBJ2-4; 11 bases agree with TRBD1. The CDR3 is made up of 14 amino acids. With 3 bases clipped from V and 7 bases from J, the junction kept 3 bases outside the gene matches. Germline V gene lookup returns CDR1 SGHTS and CDR2 YDEGEE. CDR3 in DNA: TGTGCCAGCAGCTGGCGGGACAGGGGGAACATTCAGTACTTC. The encoded protein is CASSWRDRGNIQYF.

The CDR3 region has the DNA TGTGCCTGGGGACAGGAGGACGAGCAGTACTTC. Its translation is CAWGQEDEQYF. The V gene is TRBV30, the J gene TRBJ2-7; 7 bases agree with TRBD1. The CDR3 is 11 residues long. Trimming cost V 5 bases and J 5 bases; bases outside gene matches: 3. Per germline, CDR1 GTSNPN and CDR2 SVGIG (reference sequence).

The genes are TRBV19 and TRBJ2-1; TRBD1 or TRBD2 may be the D gene (6 bases each). CDR1 and CDR2 (germline): LNHDA, SQIVND (reference sequence). Trimming took 8 bases from V and 4 from J, leaving 15 bases between them. The CDR3 totals 14 residues. The CDR3 loop is CASQGLADYNEQFF. DNA for the CDR3: TGTGCCAGTCAGGGGTTAGCGGATTACAATGAGCAGTTCTTC.

In its sample, this clone was seen a few times. V usage is TRBV4-1 and J usage is TRBJ1-2; TRBD1 aligns across 12 bases. With V trimmed by 4 bases and J by 7 bases, 4 bases remained unmatched. The CDR3 is 14 residues long. The germline V gene encodes CDR1 MGHRA and CDR2 YSYEKL. CDR3 in DNA: TGCGCCAGCAGCCTCCGGGGACAGGGGGCTGGCTACACCTTC. Its translation is CASSLRGQGAGYTF.

The chain uses TRBV7-9 and TRBJ1-4, with a possible D match to TRBD1 (5 bases). Germline-derived CDR1 and CDR2 are SEHNR and FQNEAQ (reference sequence). There are 16 residues in the CDR3. Between the trimmed V and J ends, which lost 6 bases and 0 bases, there was a span of 14 bases. CDR3 DNA sequence: TGTGCCAGCAGTTTATTACAACAGGCAACTAATGAAAAACTGTTTTTT. This sequence encodes CASSLLQQATNEKLFF.

As regards this clone: The CDR3 ends on some other residue instead of the conserved phenylalanine or tryptophan, so this is likely a read error. The chain is built from TRBV2 and TRBJ1-5, with TRBD1 as a possible D gene (6 bases). The CDR3 spans 14 residues. The germline V gene encodes CDR1 SNHLY and CDR2 FYNNEI. Trimming removed 8 bases from V and 0 bases from J, with 11 bases in between. CDR3 protein: CASRDINSNQPQHL. The DNA for the CDR3 is TGTGCCAGCCGGGACATCAATAGCAATCAGCCCCAGCATCTT.

This clone was observed a single time. The CDR3: CASSSSGHNEQFF. The CDR3 nucleotides read TGTGCCAGCAGTTCCAGCGGACACAATGAGCAGTTCTTC. The V gene is TRBV28, the J gene TRBJ2-1; D is possibly TRBD2 (5 bases). From germline, CDR1 is MDHEN and CDR2 SYDVKM. V dropped 4 bases and J dropped 5 bases, with 9 bases sitting between them. This CDR3 spans 13 amino acids.

This chain joins TRBV5-8 and TRBJ1-5, with TRBD1 as a possible D gene (5 bases). CDR1 and CDR2 (germline): SGHTS, YDEGEE. Between the trimmed V and J ends, which lost 5 bases and 5 bases, there was a span of 11 bases. The length of the CDR3 is 13 residues. The CDR3 reads CASRPLGDQPQHF. The CDR3 DNA reads as TGTGCCAGCAGACCTCTGGGGGATCAGCCCCAGCATTTT.

The genes are TRBV4-3 and TRBJ1-2; D gene unclear. This CDR3 region has 13 residues. CDR1 is LGHNA and CDR2 is YSLEER in the germline V gene. V dropped 2 bases and J dropped 5 bases, with 9 bases sitting between them. CDR3 sequence: CASSQQGGYGYTF. The CDR3 bases are TGCGCCAGCAGCCAACAAGGAGGGTATGGCTACACCTTC.

The chain couples TRBV13 to TRBJ2-3, with 10 bases matching TRBD2. The trim removed 5 bases at V and 4 bases at J, leaving 9 bases unmatched. This CDR3 comprises 16 residues. Germline loops: CDR1 PRHDT, CDR2 FYEKMQ (reference sequence). CDR3 loop: CASSHNLAGDADTQYF. The DNA for the CDR3 is TGTGCCAGCAGCCACAACCTAGCGGGAGATGCAGATACGCAGTATTTT.

This rearrangement joins TRBV5-6 to TRBJ1-5; D gene unclear. CDR3 length: 14 amino acids. Looked up from germline, CDR1 is SGHDT and CDR2 is YYEEEE. V gave up 0 bases and J gave up 4 bases, with 8 bases separating them. The CDR3 spells CASSLGQRNQPQHF. CDR3 in DNA: TGTGCCAGCAGCTTGGGGCAGAGAAATCAGCCCCAGCATTTT. The whole variable domain, filled in from reference TRBV5-6 and TRBJ1-5, reads DAGVTQSPTHLIKTRGQQVTLRCSPKSGHDTVSWYQQALGQGPQFIFQYYEEEERQRGNFPDRFSGHQFPNYSSELNVNALLLGDSALYLCASSLGQRNQPQHFGDGTRLSIL.

This clone was counted only a few times. The chain uses TRBV30 and TRBJ1-3; possibly TRBD1 for D (5 bases). The CDR3 is 14 residues long. Looked up from germline, CDR1 is GTSNPN and CDR2 is SVGIG (reference sequence). V gave up 8 bases and J gave up 0 bases, with 14 bases separating them. CDR3 bases: TGTGCCGAAGGGGAATCTTACTCTGGAAACACCATATATTTT. This gives the protein CAEGESYSGNTIYF.

The chain joins TRBV19 to TRBJ2-1; D ambiguous. Trimming shortened V by 1 base and J by 5 bases, and 6 bases separated the two germline ends. Germline CDR1 is LNHDA and CDR2 is SQIVND (reference sequence). There are 13 residues in the CDR3. In nucleotides, the CDR3 is TGTGCCAGTAGTATAGCGGTCCACAATGAGCAGTTCTTC. Its protein is CASSIAVHNEQFF.

The V gene is TRBV7-2, the J gene TRBJ2-5; D gene ambiguous. The V end was cut by 5 bases, the J end by 2 bases, with 6 bases between. The CDR3 sequence is 12 residues long. Germline CDR1 is SGHTA and CDR2 is FQGNSA. CDR3 sequence: CASSRSQETQYF. CDR3 DNA: TGTGCCAGCAGCCGCTCACAAGAGACCCAGTACTTC.

The chain has TRBV19 and TRBJ2-3; D uncertain. Trimming cost V 3 bases and J 2 bases, with 9 bases left between them. Germline-derived CDR1 and CDR2 are LNHDA and SQIVND (reference sequence). The CDR3 runs to 14 residues. The CDR3 DNA follows: TGTGCCAGTAGTATTGCACATGACACAGATACGCAGTATTTT. The encoded protein is CASSIAHDTDTQYF.

The V gene is TRBV10-3, the J gene TRBJ1-1, with D possibly matching TRBD1 (6 bases). CDR1 and CDR2 from the germline V gene are ENHRY and SYGVKD. The CDR3 is made up of 17 amino acids. V was clipped by 6 bases and J by 1 base, with 21 bases between them. The CDR3: CAIRGKGPGHPNTEAFF. CDR3 in DNA: TGTGCCATCAGAGGAAAAGGACCGGGACATCCGAACACTGAAGCTTTCTTT.

The table lists this clone with a few counts. The CDR3 bases are TGTGCCAGCAGTTTTCGTAAGGAGCAGTACTTC. Translation: CASSFRKEQYF. The chain recombines TRBV27 with TRBJ2-7; D not resolved. Germline CDR1 and CDR2: MNHEY and SMNVEV (reference sequence). The length of the CDR3 is 11 residues. Trimming pared 3 bases from V and 7 bases from J, leaving 7 bases between.